This TCR beta chain was profiled in a study of T cell responses to AZD1222 COVID-19 vaccine. General study findings and limits: Compared with day 0, the breadth and depth of the Spike-specific TCR repertoire rose significantly after two doses of AZD1222. Most donors were white British and more were female, and clonal diversity was possibly underestimated. Without day 14 samples, only post-peak T cell repertoires were studied.

Germline loops: CDR1 SGHTA, CDR2 FQGNSA. The CDR3 is 15 residues long. V was trimmed by 0 bases and J by 0 bases, leaving 8 bases between them. TCRdb's table, derived via immunoSEQ multiplex PCR, lists solely in-frame clones and lacks some. The repertoire holds 120,000 to 150,000 clones, with roughly 89% as singletons. Notes on this clone: Its antigen is unknown.

The TCR comes from an adult in good health. The source was peripheral blood, collected on day 0 of AZD1222 vaccination. V is TRBV7-2 and J is TRBJ1-1; D unresolved. CDR3 sequence: CASSLAWRMNTEAFF. Here the CDR3 DNA reads TGTGCCAGCAGCTTAGCGTGGCGGATGAACACTGAAGCTTTCTTT.